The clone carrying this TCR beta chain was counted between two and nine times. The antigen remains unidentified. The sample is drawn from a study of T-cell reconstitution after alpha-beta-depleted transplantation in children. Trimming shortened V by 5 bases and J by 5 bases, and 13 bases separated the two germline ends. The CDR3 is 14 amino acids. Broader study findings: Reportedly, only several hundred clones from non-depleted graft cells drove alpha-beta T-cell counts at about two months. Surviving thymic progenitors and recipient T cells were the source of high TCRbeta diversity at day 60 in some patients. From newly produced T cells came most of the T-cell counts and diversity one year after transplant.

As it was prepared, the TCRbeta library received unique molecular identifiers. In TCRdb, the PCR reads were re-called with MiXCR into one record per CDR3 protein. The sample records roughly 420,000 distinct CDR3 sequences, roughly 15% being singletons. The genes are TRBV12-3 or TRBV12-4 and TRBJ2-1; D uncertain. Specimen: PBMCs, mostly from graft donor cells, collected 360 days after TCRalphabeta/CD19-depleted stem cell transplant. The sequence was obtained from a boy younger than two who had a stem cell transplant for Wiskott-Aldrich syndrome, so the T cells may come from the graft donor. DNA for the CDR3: TGTGCCAGCAGTCCCCTCCACCACAACAATGAGCAGTTCTTC. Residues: CASSPLHHNNEQFF.